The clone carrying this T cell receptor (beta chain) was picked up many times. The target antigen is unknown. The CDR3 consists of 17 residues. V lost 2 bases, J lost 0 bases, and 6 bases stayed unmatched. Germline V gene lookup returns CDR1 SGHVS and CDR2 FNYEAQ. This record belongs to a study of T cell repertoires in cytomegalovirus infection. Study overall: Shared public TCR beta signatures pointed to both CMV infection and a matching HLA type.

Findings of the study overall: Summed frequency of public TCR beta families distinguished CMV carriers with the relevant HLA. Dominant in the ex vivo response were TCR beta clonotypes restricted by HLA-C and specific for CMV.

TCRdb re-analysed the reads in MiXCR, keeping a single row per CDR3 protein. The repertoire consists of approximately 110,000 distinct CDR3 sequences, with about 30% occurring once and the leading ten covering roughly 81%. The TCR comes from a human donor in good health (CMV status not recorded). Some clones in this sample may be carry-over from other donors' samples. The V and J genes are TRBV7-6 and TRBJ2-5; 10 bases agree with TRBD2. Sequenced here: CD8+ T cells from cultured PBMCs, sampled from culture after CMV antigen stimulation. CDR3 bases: TGTGCCAGCAGCTTAAGGCCTAGCGGGGGATACCAAGAGACCCAGTACTTC. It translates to CASSLRPSGGYQETQYF.